Here is one T cell receptor beta chain with its context. This record comes from a study of patients and donors after allogeneic stem cell transplantation. TCRdb reprocessed the RT-PCR reads via MiXCR and lists one record per CDR3 protein. The repertoire consists of roughly 150,000 distinct CDR3 sequences, with about 24% occurring once and the leading ten covering 26%. V shed 5 bases, J shed 1 base, and the junction held 15 bases outside the gene matches. This CDR3 region has 19 residues. This chain links TRBV12-3 or TRBV12-4 with TRBJ2-5, with TRBD2 matching 11 bases. Sequencing used blood, either unsorted or a sorted T cell fraction (not recorded which). The origin of this receptor is a human donor who was either an allogeneic HSCT recipient or a stem cell or donor lymphocyte infusion donor (not recorded which). It is not recorded whose cells these are; they may come from a transplant donor. For the CDR3, the DNA is TGTGCCAGCAGTCCCGGCCTGACTAGCGGGGCATACTTCCAAGAGACCCAGTACTTC. This sequence encodes CASSPGLTSGAYFQETQYF.